A selection of T cell receptor beta chains follows, all from one sample in a study of CD8 T cells in ankylosing spondylitis. TCRdb re-analysed the 5' RACE reads in MiXCR, keeping a single row per CDR3 protein. The sample holds 350,000 or so distinct CDR3 sequences, under 15% seen once. The sample comprised blood, either unsorted or a sorted T cell fraction (not recorded which). These receptors were taken from a male donor with ankylosing spondylitis or in good health (not recorded which). Each CDR3 is given with its conserved first and last residue. The D gene is left open where the match is weak. A row's size may be missing; if present it is once, few, many or a size class.

v_gene,j_gene,d_gene,abundance,CDR3nt,CDR3aa
TRBV12-3/TRBV12-4,TRBJ1-3,.,few,TGTGCCAGCAGTTTGAGCGACAGGCGCTCTGGAAACACCATATATTTT,CASSLSDRRSGNTIYF
TRBV29-1,TRBJ2-1,.,few,TGCAGCGTTGAAGGGCCCCAGCCTAAGGGTGAGCAGTTCTTC,CSVEGPQPKGEQFF
TRBV20-1,TRBJ2-2,TRBD2,few,TGCAGTGCTAGAGTGGGAGGGCCGGACGGGGAGCTGTTTTTT,CSARVGGPDGELFF
TRBV9,TRBJ1-2,.,few,TGTGCCAGCAGCGTAGGGGGGGAAAGATCTGGCTATGGCTACACCTTC,CASSVGGERSGYGYTF
TRBV20-1,TRBJ1-2,.,.,TGCAGTGCCACGGGGAGGGGGAACTATGGCTACACCTTC,CSATGRGNYGYTF
TRBV20-1,TRBJ2-1,TRBD1,once,TGCAGTGCCACCGACAGGGGCCATGAGCAGTTCTTC,CSATDRGHEQFF
TRBV29-1,TRBJ1-1,.,few,TGCAGCGTTGCACATTCGAACACTGAAGCTTTCTTT,CSVAHSNTEAFF
TRBV19,TRBJ1-5,.,.,TGTGCCAGTAGTAAAGGGGGTCGGGCAGATCAGCCCCAGCATTTT,CASSKGGRADQPQHF
TRBV5-1,TRBJ2-5,TRBD2,.,TGCGCCAGCAGCCAACTAGCGATCCAAGAGACCCAGTACTTC,CASSQLAIQETQYF
TRBV20-1,TRBJ2-2,TRBD2,few,TGCAGTGCTAGCGGGGAGCGGGGCAACACCGGGGAGCTGTTTTTT,CSASGERGNTGELFF
TRBV29-1,TRBJ2-2,.,.,TGCAGCGTTGCGGTATGGACAGTCGGGGAGCTGTTTTTT,CSVAVWTVGELFF
TRBV19,TRBJ2-3,.,few,TGTGCCAGTACGGTCGACAGATCCACAGATACGCAGTATTTT,CASTVDRSTDTQYF
TRBV4-1,TRBJ1-2,.,many,TGCGCCAGCAGCCAAGGGGTCACAGGGAACTATGGCTACACCTTC,CASSQGVTGNYGYTF
TRBV11-3,TRBJ2-1,TRBD2,.,TGTGCCAGCAGCTTCCCGTTCACTAGCGGGGGGTCCGAGCAGTTCTTC,CASSFPFTSGGSEQFF
TRBV5-1,TRBJ2-3,TRBD2,.,TGCGCCACCAAGCTAGCGGGACAACCCACAGATACGCAGTATTTT,CATKLAGQPTDTQYF
TRBV29-1,TRBJ2-6,TRBD1,many,TGCAGCGCCTTACAGGGGGCGGCTGGGGCCAACGTCCTGACTTTC,CSALQGAAGANVLTF
TRBV6-5,TRBJ2-7,TRBD2,.,TGTGCCAGCAGTTACGGTCCGGCTAGCGGAAGCTACGAGCAGTACTTC,CASSYGPASGSYEQYF
TRBV6-1,TRBJ2-1,.,.,TGTGCCAGCAGTCTCTTAGCGGACGGCTCCTACAATGAGCAGTTCTTC,CASSLLADGSYNEQFF
TRBV29-1,TRBJ2-5,TRBD2,many,TGCAGCGTCGTGGCTAGCGGGGGCCAAGAGACCCAGTACTTC,CSVVASGGQETQYF
TRBV21-1,TRBJ1-1,.,few,TGTGCCAGCAGATTTAACGAGGGTTTGGCTTTCTTT,CASRFNEGLAFF
TRBV12-1,TRBJ2-7,.,.,TGTGCCAGCAGCCCTGGTCCCGGGACAGGGAAATACGAGCAGTACTTC,CASSPGPGTGKYEQYF